Each of the 5 T cell receptor beta chains below was sequenced from the same sample in a study of cytomegalovirus exposure and HLA in healthy donors. Both 60 Vbeta primers and 13 Jbeta primers went into the PCR. Generated by immunoSEQ multiplex PCR, the TCRdb table keeps only in-frame clones and is missing some. The sample contains around 150,000 clones, less than 85% of which appear only once. Sequencing was carried out using PBMCs. The receptors were sampled from a man aged 55 to 69 in good health and CMV-seronegative.

This clone appeared a single time. The CDR3, as DNA: TGTGCCAGCAGCTGGGACAGGGTTTACGAGCAGTACTTC. Its protein product is CASSWDRVYEQYF. This chain joins TRBV5-4 and TRBJ2-7; TRBD1 agrees at 9 bases. The CDR3 runs to 13 residues. Germline CDR1 is SGHNT and CDR2 is YYREEE (reference sequence). The V segment lost 3 bases and the J segment 4 bases; nucleotides outside the gene matches: 2.

This chain links TRBV5-6 with TRBJ2-2; a possible D gene is TRBD1 (6 bases). CDR3 length equals 15 residues. Trimming stripped 4 bases from V and 4 bases from J, with 14 bases between. CDR1 and CDR2 from the germline V gene are SGHDT and YYEEEE. CDR3 sequence reads: CASSGMGHLTGELFF. CDR3 DNA sequence: TGTGCCAGCAGCGGCATGGGACACCTCACCGGGGAGCTGTTTTTT.

V usage is TRBV7-2 and J usage is TRBJ2-2; 9 bases align to TRBD1. Germline CDR1 is SGHTA and CDR2 is FQGNSA. CDR3 length: 14 amino acids. J was trimmed by 5 bases and V by 5 bases; bases with no gene match: 3. The DNA of the CDR3 is TGTGCCAGCAGCAGTGACAGGGGGACCGGGGAGCTGTTTTTT. As protein: CASSSDRGTGELFF.

V and J are TRBV6-1 and TRBJ2-1; D is unclear. CDR3 length equals 16 residues. Looked up from germline, CDR1 is MNHNS and CDR2 is SASEGT. V was pared by 2 bases and J by 1 base, with 12 bases between. This CDR3 is CASSESPSPSYNEQFF. Written as DNA, the CDR3 is TGTGCCAGCAGTGAAAGCCCCTCACCATCCTACAATGAGCAGTTCTTC.

The chain recombines TRBV16 with TRBJ1-1; a weak D match, TRBD1 (6 bases). This CDR3 has 15 residues. The V and J ends lost 6 bases and 10 bases respectively, with 24 bases between them. CDR1 KGHSY and CDR2 FQNENV come from the germline V gene. The CDR3 region has the DNA TGTGCCAGCAGTCCTCGACTCGGACAGAGCACCGGAGCTTTCTTT. Translated, it gives CASSPRLGQSTGAFF. Full variable domain (missing parts from reference TRBV16 and TRBJ1-1): GEEVAQTPKHLVRGEGQKAKLYCAPIKGHSYVFWYQQVLKNEFKFLISFQNENVFDETGMPKERFSAKCLPNSPCSLEIQATKLEDSAVYFCASSPRLGQSTGAFFGQGTRLTVV.